Presented here are 9 T cell receptor beta chains from one specimen sequenced in a study of persistence of HIV-infected CD4 T cells. Cells were stimulated with overlapping HIV-1 Gag 15-mer peptides. CD4+ T cells upregulating both CD40 ligand and CD69 were sorted as responding cells. This was the immunoSEQ version 4 assay in survey mode. Produced via immunoSEQ multiplex PCR; TCRdb's table is partial and in-frame only. Among under 25,000 clones listed, 65% were seen once. The antigens of these receptors remain unknown. This material consisted of CD4+ T cells sorted from PBMCs after approximately 19-hour stimulation, taken from a patient who received antiretroviral therapy. The receptors were sampled from an adult woman with HIV who was CMV-seropositive.

CDR3 protein: CASSLTGWEAKNIQYF. The CDR3 region has the DNA TGTGCCAGTAGTTTGACAGGGTGGGAGGCCAAAAACATTCAGTACTTC. This chain joins TRBV19 and TRBJ2-4; 7 bases map to TRBD1. This CDR3 contains 16 residues. Trimming at V came to 5 bases and at J to 1 base, leaving 8 bases not matched to a gene. Looked up from germline, CDR1 is LNHDA and CDR2 is SQIVND (reference sequence).

This clone was seen only a few times. The chain is built from TRBV7-3 and TRBJ2-1; TRBD1 matches 8 bases. Germline V gene data show CDR1 as SGHTA and CDR2 as FQGTGA. V lost 5 bases to trimming and J lost 6 bases; unmatched junction nucleotides: 12. This CDR3 is 16 amino acids long. CDR3 amino acids: CASSSTGGPLANEQFF. The DNA of the CDR3 is TGTGCCAGCAGCAGTACAGGGGGTCCTCTTGCCAATGAGCAGTTCTTC.

The sample holds a few counts of this clone. Sequence at one end of the junction differs from germline and may be a read error. This CDR3 reads CATSDPGQRYSF. DNA for the CDR3: TGTGCCACCAGTGATCCGGGACAGCGTTATTCCTTC. The rearrangement links TRBV24-1 to TRBJ1-2, with TRBD1 matching over 7 bases. The CDR3 has 12 amino acids. Germline V lookup: CDR1 KGHDR, CDR2 SFDVKD.

As concerns this clone: At one of its ends the junction is not consistent with the germline gene, which may arise from a read error. The chain couples TRBV7-2 to TRBJ1-2; D not certain. The CDR3 loop spans 13 amino acids. Germline CDR1 reads SGHTA; CDR2 reads FQGNSA. This CDR3 reads CASSLATHMLKIF. In DNA, the CDR3 is TGTGCCAGCAGCTTAGCAACCCATATGTTAAAGATCTTC.

The V and J genes are TRBV7-3 and TRBJ2-1; possibly TRBD2 for D (5 bases). This CDR3 has 13 amino acids. Germline assignment: CDR1 SGHTA and CDR2 FQGTGA. V was clipped by 3 bases and J by 6 bases, with 9 bases between them. The CDR3 sequence is CASSLLASNEQFF. In DNA form, the CDR3 reads TGTGCCAGCAGCTTGCTAGCTTCCAATGAGCAGTTCTTC.

In this sample, this clone is medium-sized. The chain uses TRBV7-9 and TRBJ2-7; 13 positions match TRBD2. J gave up 7 bases and V 1 base, and 1 base lay outside the gene matches. Germline CDR1 reads SEHNR; CDR2 reads FQNEAQ (reference sequence). This CDR3 is 14 amino acids long. CDR3 DNA: TGTGCCAGCAGCTTAGGGGGACTAGCGGGGGAGCAGTACGTC. It translates to CASSLGGLAGEQYV.

This chain links TRBV30 with TRBJ1-5; D is unclear. The CDR3 is 11 residues long. Trimming stripped 5 bases from V and 7 bases from J, with 9 bases between. Germline loops: CDR1 GTSNPN, CDR2 SVGIG (reference sequence). The CDR3 here is CAWGEAQPQHF. DNA of the CDR3: TGTGCCTGGGGGGAAGCACAGCCCCAGCATTTT.

The chain combines TRBV5-1 with TRBJ1-1; no reliable D call. Trimming cost V 1 base and J 3 bases, with 4 bases left between them. This CDR3 contains 12 residues. Germline-derived CDR1 and CDR2 are SGHRS and YFSETQ. CDR3 amino acids: CASSLRDTEAFF. The CDR3 nucleotides read TGCGCCAGCAGCTTGAGGGACACTGAAGCTTTCTTT.

This rearrangement joins TRBV19 to TRBJ2-1; 10 bases agree with TRBD1. The CDR3 length is 14 residues. V lost 10 bases, J lost 4 bases, and 7 bases stayed unmatched. The germline V gene has CDR1 LNHDA and CDR2 SQIVND (reference sequence). The CDR3 sequence: CATLGDRGYNEQFF. The CDR3 nucleotides read TGTGCCACCCTCGGGGACAGGGGATACAATGAGCAGTTCTTC.